Here is one TCR beta chain with its context. Its antigen is as yet unknown. The CDR3 has 15 residues. Looked up from germline, CDR1 is MDHEN and CDR2 is SYDVKM. The V gene end was trimmed by 6 bases and the J gene end by 1 base; junction bases not matched to a gene: 4. This entry belongs to a study of CD8+ T cells in alopecia areata. For the study at large: The drug, tofacitinib, lasted 6 to 18 months, followed by 6 months off drug.

Points from the study as a whole: Many expanded lesional clones stayed in scalp and blood while on tofacitinib. Scalp samples also yield sequences from resident alphabeta T cells of normal skin.

Treatment defined: oral pan-JAK inhibitor, 5-10 mg twice daily. Alopecia areata patients provided lesional scalp punch biopsies and peripheral blood. Investigators isolated RNA and reverse transcribed it into cDNA to act as the sequencing template. Clones were read by immunoSEQ multiplex PCR, and TCRdb kept only the in-frame ones, dropping some. Among about 200,000 clones listed, 60% were seen once. Sequencing was performed on CD4+ T cells sorted from blood, taken at week 4, from a patient treated with tofacitinib. The rearrangement uses TRBV28 and TRBJ2-3; 10 bases are a match to TRBD2. The receptor's source is a human donor with alopecia areata. The CDR3 nucleotides read TGTGCCAGCAGCCTAGCGGGGGCAGGCACAGATACGCAGTATTTT. The encoded protein is CASSLAGAGTDTQYF.